The clone carrying this TCR beta chain was recorded many times. Its specificity is not known. This entry comes from a study of neurological immune-mediated disorders. Notes on the study in general: Expansion of TCR clones was greatest in HTLV-1-associated myelopathy and smallest in multiple sclerosis, where it fell below that of healthy controls.

CDR1 is LNHDA and CDR2 is SQIVND in the germline V gene (reference sequence). The CDR3 sequence is 13 residues long. V lost 8 bases and J 1 base, leaving 9 bases between the germline ends. TCRdb passed the 5' RACE reads through MiXCR, listing each CDR3 protein once. The sample shows roughly 24,000 distinct CDR3 sequences, about 12% of them seen only once. The TCR comes from a woman aged 55-69 years with HTLV-1-associated myelopathy (HAM/TSP). The V call is TRBV19, the J call TRBJ1-5; D call uncertain. What was sequenced was PBMCs. The CDR3 coding sequence is TGTGCCAGTTGGGGTATAAGCAATCAGCCCCAGCATTTT. Its protein is CASWGISNQPQHF.